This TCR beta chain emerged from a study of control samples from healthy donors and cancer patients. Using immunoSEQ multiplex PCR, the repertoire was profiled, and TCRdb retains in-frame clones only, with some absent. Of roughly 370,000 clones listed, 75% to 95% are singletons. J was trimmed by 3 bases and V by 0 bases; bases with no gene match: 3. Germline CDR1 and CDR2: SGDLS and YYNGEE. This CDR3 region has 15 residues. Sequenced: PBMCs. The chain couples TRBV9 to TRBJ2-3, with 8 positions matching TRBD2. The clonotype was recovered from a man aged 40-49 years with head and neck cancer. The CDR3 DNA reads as TGTGCCAGCAGCGTAGGGACTAGCACAACAGATACGCAGTATTTT. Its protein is CASSVGTSTTDTQYF.